What follows are 18 T cell receptor beta chains derived from one specimen sequenced in a study of metastatic and nonmetastatic thyroid tumors. Before thyroid surgery, none of the patients had received any treatment. TCRdb used MiXCR to call clones anew from the PCR reads. The sample gives some 83,000 clones, around 13% of which show up once; approximately 10% is in the top ten. The sample was tumor tissue. These receptors all stem from a female donor with papillary thyroid cancer or a benign thyroid nodule (not recorded which). Some clones in this sample may be carry-over from other donors' samples.

Ten or more counts support this clone. A read error may produce the germline difference seen at one junction end. The same CDR3 arises from other DNA sequences in this sample as well. This CDR3 reads CSASALAESTDTQYF. CDR3 bases: TGCAGTGCTAGTGCCCTAGCGGAAAGCACAGATACACAGTATTTT. The chain combines TRBV20-1 with TRBJ2-3; 7 nucleotides agree with TRBD2. Germline values: CDR1 DFQATT, CDR2 SNEGSKA (reference sequence). This CDR3 contains 15 residues.

The table lists this clone with a count of one. The rearrangement uses TRBV11-3 and TRBJ2-3; the match to TRBD1 covers 7 bases. The CDR3 contains 14 residues. Per germline, CDR1 SGHNT and CDR2 YENEEA. Trimming cost V 11 bases and J 8 bases; bases outside gene matches: 16. CDR3 amino acids: CASAAGGQKGTQYF. Here the CDR3 DNA reads TGTGCCTCCGCTGCAGGGGGACAGAAGGGTACGCAGTATTTT. Together with reference TRBV11-3 and TRBJ2-3, the CDR3 gives the full variable domain: EAGVVQSPRYKIIEKKQPVAFWCNPISGHNTLYWYLQNLGQGPELLIRYENEEAVDDSQLPKDRFSAERLKGVDSTLKIQPAELGDSAVYLCASAAGGQKGTQYFGPGTRLTVL.

This clone was counted ten times or more. The CDR3 loop reads CASEGARGTDTQYF. The CDR3 region has the DNA TGTGCCAGCGAGGGGGCACGTGGCACAGATACGCAGTATTTT. The chain uses TRBV5-5 and TRBJ2-3; 7 nucleotides align to TRBD1. This CDR3 is 14 amino acids long. Germline V gives CDR1 SGHKS, CDR2 YYEKEE (reference sequence). The V segment lost 7 bases and the J segment 1 base; nucleotides outside the gene matches: 6. The entire variable domain, with the rest obtained from reference TRBV5-5 and TRBJ2-3, is as follows: DAGVTQSPTHLIKTRGQQVTLRCSPISGHKSVSWYQQVLGQGPQFIFQYYEKEERGRGNFPDRFSARQFPNYSSELNVNALLLGDSALYLCASEGARGTDTQYFGPGTRLTVL.

This clone showed up many times. The chain uses TRBV27 and TRBJ2-7; tentatively, D is TRBD2 (6 bases). This CDR3 contains 14 residues. Germline loops: CDR1 MNHEY, CDR2 SMNVEV (reference sequence). V lost 6 bases and J 4 bases, leaving 16 bases between the germline ends. The CDR3: CASSPSAGPYEQYF. DNA for the CDR3: TGTGCCAGCAGCCCTTCGGCGGGGCCTTACGAGCAGTACTTC.

This clone was observed at least ten times. V and J are TRBV11-3 and TRBJ1-1; D ambiguous. In germline, CDR1 is SGHNT, CDR2 YENEEA. Trimming took 5 bases from V and 3 from J, leaving 13 bases between them. There are 14 residues in the CDR3. The CDR3 here is CASSDRGLDTEAFF. In DNA form, the CDR3 reads TGTGCCAGCAGCGATAGAGGGCTGGACACTGAAGCTTTCTTT.

The table lists this clone with many counts. The chain carries TRBV12-3 or TRBV12-4 and TRBJ1-1, with D possibly being TRBD1 (6 bases). The CDR3 is made up of 14 amino acids. Trimming left V 2 bases short and J 1 base short, with 8 bases between. This chain's CDR3 is CASSLLGANTEAFF. The CDR3 DNA follows: TGTGCCAGCAGTTTACTGGGGGCGAACACTGAAGCTTTCTTT.

This clone was detected ten times or more. The chain carries TRBV6-5 and TRBJ1-3; D remains unclear. This CDR3 is built from 15 residues. CDR1 MNHEY and CDR2 SVGAGI come from the germline V gene. Trimming cost V 0 bases and J 2 bases, with 8 bases left between them. The CDR3 nucleotides read TGTGCCAGCAGTTACTCAGTGGGGACTGGAAACACCATATATTTT. Protein product: CASSYSVGTGNTIYF.

Many counts were recorded for this clone. The chain recombines TRBV6-1 with TRBJ1-5; TRBD1 might be the D (5 bases). This CDR3 spans 17 amino acids. V gave up 10 bases and J gave up 1 base, with 23 bases separating them. Germline V gene data show CDR1 as MNHNS and CDR2 as SASEGT. The CDR3 bases are TGTGCCATACGACCGGGACCCATGGGATGGAGCAATCAGCCCCAGCATTTT. Encoded protein: CAIRPGPMGWSNQPQHF.

This clone was recorded at least ten times. The chain carries TRBV9 and TRBJ2-5; D gene uncertain. The germline gives CDR1 SGDLS, CDR2 YYNGEE. V was cut by 4 bases and J by 0 bases, with 7 bases left in between. CDR3 length equals 13 residues. The CDR3 sequence: CASSPSYQETQYF. In nucleotides, the CDR3 is TGTGCCAGCAGCCCATCGTACCAAGAGACCCAGTACTTC.

This clone was detected ten times or more. This chain uses TRBV28 with TRBJ2-7, with D perhaps TRBD1 (5 bases). V was cut by 8 bases and J by 4 bases, with 21 bases left in between. Germline V lookup: CDR1 MDHEN, CDR2 SYDVKM. This CDR3 spans 15 amino acids. For the CDR3, the DNA is TGTGCCAGCGCGTTGGCGGTTGGGGCCTATTACGAGCAGTACTTC. This codes for CASALAVGAYYEQYF. The whole variable domain, filled in from reference TRBV28 and TRBJ2-7, reads DVKVTQSSRYLVKRTGEKVFLECVQDMDHENMFWYRQDPGLGLRLIYFSYDVKMKEKGDIPEGYSVSREKKERFSLILESASTNQTSMYLCASALAVGAYYEQYFGPGTRLTVT.

In regard to this clone: A much larger clone lies a single base off, so this may be a read error. The same CDR3 can be traced to other DNA sequences in this sample. The V call is TRBV28, the J call TRBJ2-5; the match to TRBD2 covers 12 bases. Germline lookup yields CDR1 MDHEN and CDR2 SYDVKM. V was clipped by 6 bases and J by 6 bases; unmatched bases: 14. The CDR3 spans 17 residues. CDR3 protein: CASSRLPLAGGPKTQYF. In nucleotides, the CDR3 is TGTGCCAGCAGCCGCCTACCCCTAGCGGGAGGGCCGAAGACCCAGTACTTC. Full variable domain (remainder filled in from reference TRBV28 and TRBJ2-5): DVKVTQSSRYLVKRTGEKVFLECVQDMDHENMFWYRQDPGLGLRLIYFSYDVKMKEKGDIPEGYSVSREKKERFSLILESASTNQTSMYLCASSRLPLAGGPKTQYFGPGTRLLVL.

This clone has ten or more counts. The chain links TRBV5-1 to TRBJ1-1, with 8 bases identical to TRBD1. J was trimmed by 0 bases and V by 3 bases; bases with no gene match: 1. Germline values: CDR1 SGHRS, CDR2 YFSETQ. The CDR3 spans 14 residues. The CDR3 DNA reads TGCGCCAGCAGCTGGGGACAGGTGAACACTGAAGCTTTCTTT. Protein: CASSWGQVNTEAFF.

This clone was seen at least ten times. The CDR3 DNA sequence: TGTGCCAGCAGTTACTCGTACTCTAGAGATCAGCCCCAGCATTTT. Residues: CASSYSYSRDQPQHF. The rearrangement links TRBV6-2 or TRBV6-3 to TRBJ1-5; unclear D gene. Deletions cut 0 bases from V and 5 bases from J, with 11 bases between. This CDR3 is 15 amino acids long. CDR1 is MNHEY and CDR2 is SVGEGT in the germline V gene.

This clone was recorded at least ten times. J is TRBJ2-7 and V is TRBV10-3; TRBD1 matches at 7 bases. There are 12 residues in the CDR3. Germline CDR1 ENHRY, CDR2 SYGVKD. With 6 bases clipped from V and 7 bases from J, the junction kept 6 bases outside the gene matches. For the CDR3, the DNA is TGTGCCATCAGGCAGACAGGGTTTGAGCAGTACTTC. Protein sequence: CAIRQTGFEQYF.

This clone showed up many times. The chain carries TRBV20-1 and TRBJ2-1, with 7 positions matching TRBD2. Per the germline V gene, CDR1 is DFQATT and CDR2 is SNEGSKA (reference sequence). The CDR3 has 13 amino acids. V lost 3 bases and J lost 4; bases outside the gene matches: 3. DNA of the CDR3: TGCAGTGCTAGGGTCGGGGGGTACAATGAGCAGTTCTTC. Protein product: CSARVGGYNEQFF.

In its sample, this clone was seen a few times. This may be a read error: a much more frequent sequence differs by one nucleotide. This chain uses TRBV27 with TRBJ2-3; D not certain. Germline values: CDR1 MNHEY, CDR2 SMNVEV (reference sequence). V lost 6 bases, J lost 2 bases, and 12 bases lay in between. The CDR3 consists of 14 residues. In nucleotides, the CDR3 is TGTGCCAGCAGCGGTCTGCTACTCACAGATACGCAGTATTTT. It translates to CASSGLLLTDTQYF.

This clone was observed at least ten times. The chain links TRBV6-1 to TRBJ2-3; 8 nucleotides agree with TRBD2. V lost 8 bases and J lost 2; bases outside the gene matches: 0. This CDR3 region has 12 residues. The germline CDR1 and CDR2 sequences are MNHNS and SASEGT. CDR3 residues: CASGLATDTQYF. The DNA of the CDR3 is TGTGCCAGCGGACTAGCCACAGATACGCAGTATTTT.

This clone was detected many times. This sample includes further DNA sequences coding for the same CDR3. This chain links TRBV5-1 with TRBJ2-5; TRBD2 agrees at 9 bases. This CDR3 is built from 14 residues. J was trimmed by 5 bases and V by 4 bases; bases with no gene match: 6. CDR1 SGHRS and CDR2 YFSETQ come from the germline V gene. CDR3 protein: CASSLAGLGETQYF. The CDR3 DNA is TGCGCCAGCAGCCTAGCGGGATTGGGTGAGACCCAGTACTTC.